This TCR beta chain was identified during a study of CD8+CD57+ T cells in acquired aplastic anemia. J gave up 6 bases and V 10 bases, and 11 bases lay outside the gene matches. Per germline, CDR1 LNHNV and CDR2 YYDKDF (reference sequence). CDR3 size: 14 residues. Points from the study as a whole: Around 27 CD8+ CDR3 sequences occurred in both the patients and the controls. Simpson's diversity of CD8+ cells was not significantly different in patients compared with controls.

On this clonotype: Its antigen is not identified.

Using genomic DNA as the template, TCR beta VDJ and CDR3 profiling was carried out. MiXCR, applied by TCRdb to the reads, yields one record per CDR3 protein. The data contain about 160,000 distinct CDR3 sequences, 71% of them singletons. Patients who underwent sequencing had shown CD8+CD57+ cell expansion by flow cytometry. Patients had not yet gotten any therapy when their blood was taken for sampling. The J gene is TRBJ2-7, the V gene TRBV15; 11 nucleotides line up with TRBD1. Material: sorted CD4+, CD8+, or CD8+CD57+ T cells (not recorded which) from PBMCs. The sequence was obtained from a human donor with aplastic anemia. For the CDR3, the DNA is TGTGCCAGCAGTAACTCCGGGACAGGGGGCGAGCAGTACTTC. Amino acid sequence: CASSNSGTGGEQYF.